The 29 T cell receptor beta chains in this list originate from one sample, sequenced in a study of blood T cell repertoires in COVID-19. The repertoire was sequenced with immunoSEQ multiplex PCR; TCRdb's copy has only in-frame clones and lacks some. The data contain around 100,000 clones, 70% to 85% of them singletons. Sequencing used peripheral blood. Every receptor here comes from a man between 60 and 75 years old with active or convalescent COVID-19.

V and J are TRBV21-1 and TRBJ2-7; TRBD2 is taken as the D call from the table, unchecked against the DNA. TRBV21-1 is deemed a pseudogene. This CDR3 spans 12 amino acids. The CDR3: CASSSRFNEQYV. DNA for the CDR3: TGTGCCAGCAGCAGCCGGTTTAACGAGCAGTACGTC.

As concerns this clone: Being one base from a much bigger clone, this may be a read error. CDR3 DNA sequence: TGTGCCAGCAGCCGGACAGGGGCTGAAGCTTTCTTT. This encodes CASSRTGAEAFF. The V call is TRBV27, the J call TRBJ1-1; 9 bases agree with TRBD1. Germline V gene lookup returns CDR1 MNHEY and CDR2 SMNVEV (reference sequence). The CDR3 totals 12 residues. The junction had 2 bases not matched to a gene; V was cut back by 6 bases and J by 6 bases.

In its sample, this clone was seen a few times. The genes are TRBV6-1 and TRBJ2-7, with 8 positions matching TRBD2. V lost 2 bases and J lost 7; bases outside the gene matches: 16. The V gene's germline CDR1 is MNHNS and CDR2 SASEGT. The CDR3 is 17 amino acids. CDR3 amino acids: CASSERGVGRAHWEQYF. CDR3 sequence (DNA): TGTGCCAGCAGTGAAAGGGGAGTCGGGAGGGCCCATTGGGAGCAGTACTTC.

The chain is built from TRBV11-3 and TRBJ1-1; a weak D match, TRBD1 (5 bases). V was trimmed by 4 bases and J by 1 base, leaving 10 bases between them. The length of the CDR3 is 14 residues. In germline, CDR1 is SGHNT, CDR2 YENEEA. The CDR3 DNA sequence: TGTGCCAGCAGCTCACTGACAGAGAACACTGAAGCTTTCTTT. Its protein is CASSSLTENTEAFF.

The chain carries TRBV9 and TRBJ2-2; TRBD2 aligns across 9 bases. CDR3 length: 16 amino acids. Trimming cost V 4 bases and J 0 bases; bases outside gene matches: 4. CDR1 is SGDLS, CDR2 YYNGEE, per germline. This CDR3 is CASSPRGGSNTGELFF. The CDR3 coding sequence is TGTGCCAGCAGCCCGCGGGGGGGTTCGAACACCGGGGAGCTGTTTTTT.

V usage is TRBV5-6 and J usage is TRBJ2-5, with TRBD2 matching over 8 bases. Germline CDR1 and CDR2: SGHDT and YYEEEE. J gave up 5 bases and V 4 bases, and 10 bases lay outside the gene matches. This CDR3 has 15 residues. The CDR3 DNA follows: TGTGCCAGCAGCCAAACGCGGGGGGCCGGGGAGACCCAGTACTTC. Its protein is CASSQTRGAGETQYF.

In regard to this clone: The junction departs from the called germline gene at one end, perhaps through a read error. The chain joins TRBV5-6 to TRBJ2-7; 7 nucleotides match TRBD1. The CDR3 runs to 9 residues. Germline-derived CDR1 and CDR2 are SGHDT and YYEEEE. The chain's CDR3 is CASSLGQPF. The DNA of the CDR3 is TGTGCCAGCAGCCTGGGACAGCCGTTC.

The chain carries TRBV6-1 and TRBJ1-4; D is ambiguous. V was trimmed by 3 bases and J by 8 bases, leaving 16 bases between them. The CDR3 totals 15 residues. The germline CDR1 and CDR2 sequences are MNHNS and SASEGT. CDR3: CASSDGGRGREKLFF. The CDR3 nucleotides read TGTGCCAGCAGTGACGGTGGGAGAGGGCGCGAAAAACTGTTTTTT.

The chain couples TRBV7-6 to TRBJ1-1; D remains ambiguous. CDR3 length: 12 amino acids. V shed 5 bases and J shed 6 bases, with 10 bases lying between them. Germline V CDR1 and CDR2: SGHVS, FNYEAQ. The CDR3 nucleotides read TGTGCCAGCAGCCCGGGAGTCCCTGAAGCTTTCTTT. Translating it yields CASSPGVPEAFF.

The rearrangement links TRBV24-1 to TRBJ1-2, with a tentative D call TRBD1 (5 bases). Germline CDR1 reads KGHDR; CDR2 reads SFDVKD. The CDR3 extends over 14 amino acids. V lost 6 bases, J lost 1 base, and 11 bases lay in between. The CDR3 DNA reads TGTGCCACCAGTCGGGCAGGGTTTAACTATGGCTACACCTTC. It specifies CATSRAGFNYGYTF.

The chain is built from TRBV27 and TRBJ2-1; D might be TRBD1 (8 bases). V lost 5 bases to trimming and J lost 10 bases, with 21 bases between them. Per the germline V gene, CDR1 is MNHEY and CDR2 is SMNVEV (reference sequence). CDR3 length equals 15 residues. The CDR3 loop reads CASSETGGVGTEQFF. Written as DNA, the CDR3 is TGTGCCAGCAGTGAAACAGGGGGGGTCGGGACCGAGCAGTTCTTC.

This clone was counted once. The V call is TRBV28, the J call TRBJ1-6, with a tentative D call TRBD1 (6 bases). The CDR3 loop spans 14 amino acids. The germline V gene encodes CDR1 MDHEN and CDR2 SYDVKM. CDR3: CASTPGGQNSPLHF. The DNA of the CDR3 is TGTGCTTCTACCCCCGGGGGGCAGAATTCACCCCTCCACTTT.

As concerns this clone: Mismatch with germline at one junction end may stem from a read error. CDR3 sequence reads: CASSLETLDAQYF. The CDR3 DNA is TGTGCCAGCAGCTTGGAAACCCTAGATGCGCAGTATTTT. V is TRBV5-5 and J is TRBJ2-3; D unclear. CDR1 is SGHKS and CDR2 is YYEKEE in the germline V gene (reference sequence). The CDR3 length is 13 residues.

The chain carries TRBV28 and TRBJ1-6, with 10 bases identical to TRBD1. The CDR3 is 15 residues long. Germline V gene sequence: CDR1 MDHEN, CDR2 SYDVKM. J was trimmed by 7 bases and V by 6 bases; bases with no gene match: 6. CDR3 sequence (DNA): TGTGCCAGCAGCTCGGGACAGGGGAGGAATTCACCCCTCCACTTT. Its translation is CASSSGQGRNSPLHF.

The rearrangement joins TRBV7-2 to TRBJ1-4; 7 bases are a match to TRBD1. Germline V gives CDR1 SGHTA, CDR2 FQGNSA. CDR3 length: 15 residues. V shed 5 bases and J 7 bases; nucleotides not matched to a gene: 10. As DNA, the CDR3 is TGTGCCAGCAGCGCTACAGGGGTTTTTGGTGAAAAACTGTTTTTT. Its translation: CASSATGVFGEKLFF.

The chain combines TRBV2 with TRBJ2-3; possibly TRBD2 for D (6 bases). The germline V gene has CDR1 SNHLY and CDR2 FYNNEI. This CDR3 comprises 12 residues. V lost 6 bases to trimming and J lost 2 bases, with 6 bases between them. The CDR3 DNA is TGTGCCAGCAGGGACTACACAGATACGCAGTATTTT. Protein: CASRDYTDTQYF.

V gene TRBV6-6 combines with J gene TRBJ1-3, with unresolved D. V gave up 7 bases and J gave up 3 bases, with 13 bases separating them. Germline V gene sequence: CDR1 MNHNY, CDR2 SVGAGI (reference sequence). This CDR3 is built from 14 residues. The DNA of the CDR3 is TGTGCCAGCATCCCGTCCCTAGGTGGAAACACCATATATTTT. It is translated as CASIPSLGGNTIYF.

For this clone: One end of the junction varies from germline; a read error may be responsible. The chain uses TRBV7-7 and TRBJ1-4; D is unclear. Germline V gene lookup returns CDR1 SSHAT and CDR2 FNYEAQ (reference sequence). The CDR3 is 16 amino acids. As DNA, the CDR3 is TGTGCTAGCAGCCTTGGCGGGGTAGCAACTAATGAAAAACTGTTTTTT. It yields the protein CASSLGGVATNEKLFF. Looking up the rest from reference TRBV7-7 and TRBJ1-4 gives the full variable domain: GAGVSQSPRYKVTKRGQDVTLRCDPISSHATLYWYQQALGQGPEFLTYFNYEAQPDKSGLPSDRFSAERPEGSISTLTIQRTEQRDSAMYRCASSLGGVATNEKLFFGSGTQLSVL.

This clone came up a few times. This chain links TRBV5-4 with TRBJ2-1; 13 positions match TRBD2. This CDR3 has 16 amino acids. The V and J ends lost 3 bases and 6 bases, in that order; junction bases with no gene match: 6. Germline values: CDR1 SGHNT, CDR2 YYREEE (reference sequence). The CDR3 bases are TGTGCCAGCAGCTCGCCCGGGACTAGCGGGACCAATGAGCAGTTCTTC. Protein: CASSSPGTSGTNEQFF.

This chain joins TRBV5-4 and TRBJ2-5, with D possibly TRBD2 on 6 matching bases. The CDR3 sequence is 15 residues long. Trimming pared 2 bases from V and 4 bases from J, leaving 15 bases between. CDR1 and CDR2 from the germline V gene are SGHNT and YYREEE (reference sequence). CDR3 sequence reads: CASSFTAGWAETQYF. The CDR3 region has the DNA TGTGCCAGCAGCTTTACGGCGGGATGGGCAGAGACCCAGTACTTC.

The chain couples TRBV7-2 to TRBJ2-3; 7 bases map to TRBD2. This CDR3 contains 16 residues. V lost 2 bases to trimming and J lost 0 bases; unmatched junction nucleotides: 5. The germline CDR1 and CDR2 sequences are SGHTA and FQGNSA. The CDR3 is CASSLRGSGSTDTQYF. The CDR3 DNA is TGTGCCAGCAGCTTAAGAGGTAGCGGGAGCACAGATACGCAGTATTTT. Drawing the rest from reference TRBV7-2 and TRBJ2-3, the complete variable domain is GAGVSQSPSNKVTEKGKDVELRCDPISGHTALYWYRQSLGQGLEFLIYFQGNSAPDKSGLPSDRFSAERTGGSVSTLTIQRTQQEDSAVYLCASSLRGSGSTDTQYFGPGTRLTVL.

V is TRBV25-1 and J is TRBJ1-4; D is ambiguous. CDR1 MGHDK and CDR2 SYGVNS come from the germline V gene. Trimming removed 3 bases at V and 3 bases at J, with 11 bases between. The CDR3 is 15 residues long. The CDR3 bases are TGTGCCAGCAGTGAGGCTAGGCCATCTAATGAAAAACTGTTTTTT. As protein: CASSEARPSNEKLFF.

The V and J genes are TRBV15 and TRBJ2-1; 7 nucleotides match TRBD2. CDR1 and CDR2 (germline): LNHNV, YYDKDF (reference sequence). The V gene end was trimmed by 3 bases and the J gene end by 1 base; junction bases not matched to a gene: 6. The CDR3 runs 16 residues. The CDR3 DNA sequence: TGTGCCACCAGCAGTGAAAGCGGGATATCCTACAATGAGCAGTTCTTC. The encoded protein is CATSSESGISYNEQFF.

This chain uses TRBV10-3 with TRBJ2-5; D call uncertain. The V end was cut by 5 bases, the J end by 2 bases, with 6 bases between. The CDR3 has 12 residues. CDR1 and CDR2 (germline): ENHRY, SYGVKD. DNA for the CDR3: TGTGCCATCAGTAGCGCACAAGAGACCCAGTACTTC. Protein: CAISSAQETQYF.

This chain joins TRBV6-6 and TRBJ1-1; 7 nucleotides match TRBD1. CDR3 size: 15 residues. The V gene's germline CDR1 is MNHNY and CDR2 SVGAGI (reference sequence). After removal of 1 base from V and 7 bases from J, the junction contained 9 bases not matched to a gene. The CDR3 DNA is TGTGCCAGCAGTTACTACCTAATCACAGGGGTTGAAGCTTTCTTT. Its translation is CASSYYLITGVEAFF.

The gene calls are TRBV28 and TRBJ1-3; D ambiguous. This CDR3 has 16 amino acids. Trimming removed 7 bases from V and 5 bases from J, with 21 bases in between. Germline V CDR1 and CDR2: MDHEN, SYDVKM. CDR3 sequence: CASTPSLGGKRNTIYF. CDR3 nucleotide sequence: TGTGCCAGCACCCCTTCCTTAGGAGGAAAAAGAAACACCATATATTTT.

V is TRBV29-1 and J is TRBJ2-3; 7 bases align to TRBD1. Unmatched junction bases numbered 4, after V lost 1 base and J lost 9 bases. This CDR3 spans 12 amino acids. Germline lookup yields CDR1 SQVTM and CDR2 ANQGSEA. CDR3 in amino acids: CSVEVDRVTQYF. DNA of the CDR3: TGCAGCGTTGAAGTTGACAGGGTAACGCAGTATTTT.

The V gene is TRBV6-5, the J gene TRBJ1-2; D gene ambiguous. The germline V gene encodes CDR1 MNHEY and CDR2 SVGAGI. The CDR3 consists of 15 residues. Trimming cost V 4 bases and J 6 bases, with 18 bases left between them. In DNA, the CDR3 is TGTGCCAGCAGTTTACGGAGGGATGTGAGGGATGGCTACACCTTC. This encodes CASSLRRDVRDGYTF.

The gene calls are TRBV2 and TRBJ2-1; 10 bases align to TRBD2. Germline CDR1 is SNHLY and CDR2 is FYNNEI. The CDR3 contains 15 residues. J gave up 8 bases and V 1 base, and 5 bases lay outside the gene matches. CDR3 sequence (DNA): TGTGCCAGCAGTGAAGTTTCTAGCGGGAGCGATGAGCAGTTCTTC. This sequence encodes CASSEVSSGSDEQFF. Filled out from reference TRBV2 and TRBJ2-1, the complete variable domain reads EPEVTQTPSHQVTQMGQEVILRCVPISNHLYFYWYRQILGQKVEFLVSFYNNEISEKSEIFDDQFSVERPDGSNFTLKIRSTKLEDSAMYFCASSEVSSGSDEQFFGPGTRLTVL.